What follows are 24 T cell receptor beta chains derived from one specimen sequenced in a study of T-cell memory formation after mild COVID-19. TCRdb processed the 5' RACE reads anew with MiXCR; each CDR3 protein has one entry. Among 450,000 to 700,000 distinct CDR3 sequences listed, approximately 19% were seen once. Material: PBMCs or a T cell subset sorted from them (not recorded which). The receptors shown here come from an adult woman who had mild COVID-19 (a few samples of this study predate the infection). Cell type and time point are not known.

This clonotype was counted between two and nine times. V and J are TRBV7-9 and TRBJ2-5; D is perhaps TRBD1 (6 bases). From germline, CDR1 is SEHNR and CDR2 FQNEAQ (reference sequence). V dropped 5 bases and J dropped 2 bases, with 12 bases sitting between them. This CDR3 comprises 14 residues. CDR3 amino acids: CASSSRTDQETQYF. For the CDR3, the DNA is TGTGCCAGCAGCAGCCGGACAGATCAAGAGACCCAGTACTTC.

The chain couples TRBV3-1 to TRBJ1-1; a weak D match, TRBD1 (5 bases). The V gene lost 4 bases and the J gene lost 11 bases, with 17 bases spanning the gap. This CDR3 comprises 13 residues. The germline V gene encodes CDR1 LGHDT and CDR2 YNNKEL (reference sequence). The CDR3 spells CASSPSLTGSAFF. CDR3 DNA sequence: TGTGCCAGCAGCCCGTCCCTTACAGGCAGTGCTTTCTTT.

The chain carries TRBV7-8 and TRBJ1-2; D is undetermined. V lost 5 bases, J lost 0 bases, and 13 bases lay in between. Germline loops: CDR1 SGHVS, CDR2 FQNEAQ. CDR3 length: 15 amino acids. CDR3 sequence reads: CASSLGLRANYGYTF. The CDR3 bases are TGTGCCAGCAGCCTAGGACTGAGAGCTAACTATGGCTACACCTTC. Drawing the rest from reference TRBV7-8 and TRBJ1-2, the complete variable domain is GAGVSQSPRYKVAKRGQDVALRCDPISGHVSLFWYQQALGQGPEFLTYFQNEAQLDKSGLPSDRFFAERPEGSVSTLKIQRTQQEDSAVYLCASSLGLRANYGYTFGSGTRLTVV.

The CDR3 loop is CASGLGNTGELFF. For the CDR3, the DNA is TGTGCTAGTGGTTTGGGGAACACCGGGGAGCTGTTTTTT. This chain joins TRBV12-5 and TRBJ2-2, with D unclear. Trimming left V 1 base short and J 1 base short, with 1 base between. Per germline, CDR1 LGHNT and CDR2 FRNRAP. The CDR3 spans 13 residues.

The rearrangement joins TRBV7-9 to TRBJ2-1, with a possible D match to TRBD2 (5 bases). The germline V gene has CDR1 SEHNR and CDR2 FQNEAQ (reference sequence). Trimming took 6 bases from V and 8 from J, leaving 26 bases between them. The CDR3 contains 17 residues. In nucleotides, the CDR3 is TGTGCCAGCAGTTCCTCCGTGCTAGCAGCTACTCAGGATGAGCAGTTCTTC. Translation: CASSSSVLAATQDEQFF.

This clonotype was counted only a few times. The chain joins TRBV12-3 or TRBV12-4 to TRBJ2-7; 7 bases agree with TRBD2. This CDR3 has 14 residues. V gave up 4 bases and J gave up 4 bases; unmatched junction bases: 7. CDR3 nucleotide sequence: TGTGCCAGCAGTTCTCCGGGACTACCGTACGAGCAGTACTTC. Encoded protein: CASSSPGLPYEQYF.

The CDR3 sequence: CSVGGTSVEFSKNIQYF. The CDR3 nucleotides read TGCAGCGTTGGTGGGACAAGCGTGGAGTTTTCCAAAAACATTCAGTACTTC. The V and J genes are TRBV29-1 and TRBJ2-4; possible D gene TRBD1, 6 bases. The CDR3 has 17 amino acids. Germline CDR1 and CDR2: SQVTM and ANQGSEA. The V gene lost 4 bases and the J gene lost 2 bases, with 21 bases spanning the gap.

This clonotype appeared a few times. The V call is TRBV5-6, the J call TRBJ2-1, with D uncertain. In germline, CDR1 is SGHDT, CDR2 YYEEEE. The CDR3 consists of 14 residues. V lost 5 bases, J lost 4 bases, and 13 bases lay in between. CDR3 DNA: TGTGCCAGCAGGCTCCTCCTTGCTTACAATGAGCAGTTCTTC. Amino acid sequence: CASRLLLAYNEQFF.

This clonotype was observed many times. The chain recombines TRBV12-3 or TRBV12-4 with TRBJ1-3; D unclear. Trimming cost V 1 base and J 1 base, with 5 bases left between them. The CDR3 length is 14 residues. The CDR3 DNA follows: TGTGCCAGCAGTTTAGAGGGATCTGGAAACACCATATATTTT. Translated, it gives CASSLEGSGNTIYF.

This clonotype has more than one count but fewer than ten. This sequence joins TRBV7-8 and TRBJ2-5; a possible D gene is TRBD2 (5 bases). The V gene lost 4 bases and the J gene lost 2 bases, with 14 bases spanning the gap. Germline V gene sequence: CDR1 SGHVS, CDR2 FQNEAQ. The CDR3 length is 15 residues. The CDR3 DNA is TGTGCCAGCAGCTCCTTATACGGGGAACAAGAGACCCAGTACTTC. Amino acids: CASSSLYGEQETQYF.

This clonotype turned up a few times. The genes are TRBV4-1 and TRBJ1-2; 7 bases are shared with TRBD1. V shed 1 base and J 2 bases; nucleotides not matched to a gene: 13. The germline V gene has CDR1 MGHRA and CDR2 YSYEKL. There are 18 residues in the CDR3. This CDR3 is CASSQVRNRGLQNYGYTF. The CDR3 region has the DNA TGCGCCAGCAGCCAAGTGAGGAACAGGGGTCTCCAAAACTATGGCTACACCTTC.

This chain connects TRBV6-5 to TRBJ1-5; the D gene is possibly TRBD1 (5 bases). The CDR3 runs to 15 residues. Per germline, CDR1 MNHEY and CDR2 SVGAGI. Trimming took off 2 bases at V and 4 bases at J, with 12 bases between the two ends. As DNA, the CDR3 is TGTGCCAGCAGTTACCCCAGGGCTTTAAATCAGCCCCAGCATTTT. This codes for CASSYPRALNQPQHF.

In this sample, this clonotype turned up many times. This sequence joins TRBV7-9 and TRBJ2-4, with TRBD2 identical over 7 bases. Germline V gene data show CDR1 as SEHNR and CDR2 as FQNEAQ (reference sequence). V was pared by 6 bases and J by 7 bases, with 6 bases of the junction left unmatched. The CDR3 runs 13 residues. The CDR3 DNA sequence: TGTGCCAGCAGGGGAGGGGCCGCCAACATTCAGTACTTC. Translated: CASRGGAANIQYF.

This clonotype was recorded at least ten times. The CDR3 loop reads CASSLLSYEQYF. In DNA form, the CDR3 reads TGTGCCAGCAGTTTATTGAGCTACGAGCAGTACTTC. The chain recombines TRBV12-3 or TRBV12-4 with TRBJ2-7, with D unclear. Trimming pared 2 bases from V and 3 bases from J, leaving 5 bases between. This CDR3 contains 12 residues.

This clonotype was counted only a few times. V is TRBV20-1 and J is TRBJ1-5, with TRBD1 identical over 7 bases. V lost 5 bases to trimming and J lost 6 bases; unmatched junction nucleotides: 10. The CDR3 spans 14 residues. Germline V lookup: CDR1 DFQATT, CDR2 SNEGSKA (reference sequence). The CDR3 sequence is CSAGRQGLGQPQHF. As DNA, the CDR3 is TGCAGTGCTGGACGACAGGGTTTAGGTCAGCCCCAGCATTTT.

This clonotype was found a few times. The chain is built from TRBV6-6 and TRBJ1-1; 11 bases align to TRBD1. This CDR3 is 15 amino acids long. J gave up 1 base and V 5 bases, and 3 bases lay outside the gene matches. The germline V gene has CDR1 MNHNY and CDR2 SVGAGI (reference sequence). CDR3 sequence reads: CASSGQGARNTEAFF. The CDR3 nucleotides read TGTGCCAGCAGTGGACAGGGGGCTCGGAACACTGAAGCTTTCTTT.

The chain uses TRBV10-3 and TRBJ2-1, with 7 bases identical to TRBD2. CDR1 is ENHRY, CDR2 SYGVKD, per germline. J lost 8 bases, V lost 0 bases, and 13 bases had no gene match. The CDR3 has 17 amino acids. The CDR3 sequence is CAISESTSRGERYEQFF. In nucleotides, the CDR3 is TGTGCCATCAGTGAGTCCACATCCCGGGGGGAGAGGTATGAGCAGTTCTTC.

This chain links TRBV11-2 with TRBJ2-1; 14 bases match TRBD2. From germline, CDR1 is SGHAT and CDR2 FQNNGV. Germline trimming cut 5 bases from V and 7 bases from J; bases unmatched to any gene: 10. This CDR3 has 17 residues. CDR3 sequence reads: CASSILPGLAGGNEQFF. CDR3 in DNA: TGTGCCAGCAGCATCCTCCCAGGACTAGCGGGAGGTAATGAGCAGTTCTTC.

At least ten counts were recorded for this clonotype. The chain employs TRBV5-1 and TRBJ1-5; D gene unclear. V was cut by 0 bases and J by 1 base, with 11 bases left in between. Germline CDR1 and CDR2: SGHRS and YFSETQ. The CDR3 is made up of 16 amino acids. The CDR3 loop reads CASSLGAGGSNQPQHF. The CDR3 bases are TGCGCCAGCAGCTTGGGAGCAGGCGGCAGCAATCAGCCCCAGCATTTT. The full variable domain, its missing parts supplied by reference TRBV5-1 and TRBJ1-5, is KAGVTQTPRYLIKTRGQQVTLSCSPISGHRSVSWYQQTPGQGLQFLFEYFSETQRNKGNFPGRFSGRQFSNSRSEMNVSTLELGDSALYLCASSLGAGGSNQPQHFGDGTRLSIL.

The CDR3 DNA sequence: TGCAGTGCTAGACCTACTACTGAAGCTTTCTTT. This sequence encodes CSARPTTEAFF. The chain joins TRBV20-1 to TRBJ1-1, with no clear D. Trimming shortened V by 2 bases and J by 5 bases, and 6 bases separated the two germline ends. This CDR3 is built from 11 residues. In germline, CDR1 is DFQATT, CDR2 SNEGSKA (reference sequence).

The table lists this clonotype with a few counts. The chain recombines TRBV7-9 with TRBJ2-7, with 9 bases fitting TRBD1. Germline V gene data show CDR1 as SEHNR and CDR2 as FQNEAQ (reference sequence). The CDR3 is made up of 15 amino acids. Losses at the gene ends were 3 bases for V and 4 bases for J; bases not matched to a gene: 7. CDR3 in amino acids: CASSFGGTGTYEQYF. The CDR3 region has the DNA TGTGCCAGCAGCTTCGGCGGGACAGGGACGTACGAGCAGTACTTC.

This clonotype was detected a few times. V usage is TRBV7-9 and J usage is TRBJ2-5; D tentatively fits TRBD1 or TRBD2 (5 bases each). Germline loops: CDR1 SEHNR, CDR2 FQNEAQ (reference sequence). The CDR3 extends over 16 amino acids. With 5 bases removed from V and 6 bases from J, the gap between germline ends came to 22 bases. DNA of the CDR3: TGTGCCAGCAGCCCGGTGGGGGAGAGGACTTTTCAGACCCAGTACTTC. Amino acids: CASSPVGERTFQTQYF. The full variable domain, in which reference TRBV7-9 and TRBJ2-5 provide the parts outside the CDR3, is DTGVSQNPRHKITKRGQNVTFRCDPISEHNRLYWYRQTLGQGPEFLTYFQNEAQLEKSRLLSDRFSAERPKGSFSTLEIQRTEQGDSAMYLCASSPVGERTFQTQYFGPGTRLLVL.

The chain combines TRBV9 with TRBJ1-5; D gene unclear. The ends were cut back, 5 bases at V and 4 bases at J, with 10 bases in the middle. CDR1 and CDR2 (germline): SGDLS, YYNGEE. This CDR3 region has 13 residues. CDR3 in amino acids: CASSRTENQPQHF. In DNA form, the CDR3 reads TGTGCCAGCAGTCGCACAGAAAATCAGCCCCAGCATTTT.

CDR3 sequence: CASNRDNSYEQYF. CDR3 bases: TGTGCCAGTAACCGGGACAACTCCTACGAGCAGTACTTC. The chain has TRBV12-3 or TRBV12-4 and TRBJ2-7; tentative D call: TRBD1 (6 bases). There are 13 residues in the CDR3. The germline V and J ends were trimmed by 9 bases and 0 bases, with 12 bases remaining between them.